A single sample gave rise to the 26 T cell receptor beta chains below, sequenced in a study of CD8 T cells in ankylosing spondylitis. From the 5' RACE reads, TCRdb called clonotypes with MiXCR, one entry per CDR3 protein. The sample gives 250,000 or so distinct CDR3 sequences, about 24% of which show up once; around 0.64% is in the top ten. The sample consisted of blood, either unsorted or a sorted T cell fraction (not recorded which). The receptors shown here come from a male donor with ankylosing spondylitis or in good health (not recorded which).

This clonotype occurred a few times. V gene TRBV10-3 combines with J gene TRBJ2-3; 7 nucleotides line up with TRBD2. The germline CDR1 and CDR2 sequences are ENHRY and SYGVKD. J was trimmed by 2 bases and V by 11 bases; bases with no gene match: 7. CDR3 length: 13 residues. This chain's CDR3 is CAATGGSTDTQYF. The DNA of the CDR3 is TGTGCCGCGACCGGGGGGTCCACAGATACGCAGTATTTT.

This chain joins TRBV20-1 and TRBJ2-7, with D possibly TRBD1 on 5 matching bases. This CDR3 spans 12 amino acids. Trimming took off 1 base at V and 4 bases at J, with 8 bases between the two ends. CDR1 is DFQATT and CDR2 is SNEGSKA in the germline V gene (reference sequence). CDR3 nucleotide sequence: TGCAGTGCTAGAGTGACAGAGTACGAGCAGTACTTC. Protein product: CSARVTEYEQYF.

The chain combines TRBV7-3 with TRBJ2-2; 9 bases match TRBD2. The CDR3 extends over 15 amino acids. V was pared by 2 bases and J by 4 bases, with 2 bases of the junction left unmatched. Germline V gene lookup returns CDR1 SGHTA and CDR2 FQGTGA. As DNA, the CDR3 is TGTGCCAGCAGCTTACTAGCGGGGAGCACCGGGGAGCTGTTTTTT. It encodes CASSLLAGSTGELFF.

In DNA, the CDR3 is TGCAGTGCTAGAGATCAAACGACCCCCACAGATACGCAGTATTTT. Translated: CSARDQTTPTDTQYF. V and J are TRBV20-1 and TRBJ2-3; D is uncertain. CDR1 and CDR2 (germline): DFQATT, SNEGSKA (reference sequence). Deletions cut 0 bases from V and 2 bases from J, with 12 bases between. CDR3 size: 15 residues.

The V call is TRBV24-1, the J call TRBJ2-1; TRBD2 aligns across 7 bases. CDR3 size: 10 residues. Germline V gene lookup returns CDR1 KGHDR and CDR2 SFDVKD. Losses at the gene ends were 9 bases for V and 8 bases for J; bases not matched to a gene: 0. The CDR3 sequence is CATGGDEQFF. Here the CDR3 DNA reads TGTGCCACCGGGGGGGATGAGCAGTTCTTC.

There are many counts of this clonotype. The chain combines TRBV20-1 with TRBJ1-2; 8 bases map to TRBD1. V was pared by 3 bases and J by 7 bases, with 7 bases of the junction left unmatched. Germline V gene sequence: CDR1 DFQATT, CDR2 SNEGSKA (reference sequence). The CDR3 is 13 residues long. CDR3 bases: TGCAGTGCTAGCTCGACAGGGGTCGGTGGCTACACCTTC. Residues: CSASSTGVGGYTF.

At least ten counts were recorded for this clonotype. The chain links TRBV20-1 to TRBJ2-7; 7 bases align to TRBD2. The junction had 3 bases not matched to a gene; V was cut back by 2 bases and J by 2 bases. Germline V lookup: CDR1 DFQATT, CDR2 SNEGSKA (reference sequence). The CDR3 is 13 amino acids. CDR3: CSARSAGAYEQYF. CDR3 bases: TGCAGTGCTAGATCTGCGGGGGCCTACGAGCAGTACTTC.

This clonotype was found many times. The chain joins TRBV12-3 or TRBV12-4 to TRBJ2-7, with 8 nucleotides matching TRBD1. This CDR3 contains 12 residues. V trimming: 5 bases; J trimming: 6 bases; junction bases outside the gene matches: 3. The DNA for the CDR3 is TGTGCCAGCAGTGGGGACAGGACCGAGCAGTACTTC. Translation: CASSGDRTEQYF.

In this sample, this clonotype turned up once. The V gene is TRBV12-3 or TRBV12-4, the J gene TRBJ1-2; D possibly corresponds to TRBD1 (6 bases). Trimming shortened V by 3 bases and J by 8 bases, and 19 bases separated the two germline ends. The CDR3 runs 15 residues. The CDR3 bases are TGTGCCAGCAGTTTTTGGTCCCAGGAAGGACAGGGCTACACCTTC. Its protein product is CASSFWSQEGQGYTF.

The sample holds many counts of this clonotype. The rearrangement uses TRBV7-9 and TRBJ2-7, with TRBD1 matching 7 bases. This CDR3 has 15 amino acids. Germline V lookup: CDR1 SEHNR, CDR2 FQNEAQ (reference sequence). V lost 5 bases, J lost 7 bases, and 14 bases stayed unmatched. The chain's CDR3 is CASSPSSTTGVEQYF. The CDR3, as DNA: TGTGCCAGCAGCCCCTCATCAACCACAGGGGTTGAGCAGTACTTC.

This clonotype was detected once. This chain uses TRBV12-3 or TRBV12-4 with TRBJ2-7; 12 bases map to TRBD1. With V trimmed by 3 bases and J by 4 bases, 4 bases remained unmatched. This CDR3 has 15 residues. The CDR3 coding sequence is TGTGCCAGCAGTTTTCAGGGACAGGGGGCTTACGAGCAGTACTTC. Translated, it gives CASSFQGQGAYEQYF.

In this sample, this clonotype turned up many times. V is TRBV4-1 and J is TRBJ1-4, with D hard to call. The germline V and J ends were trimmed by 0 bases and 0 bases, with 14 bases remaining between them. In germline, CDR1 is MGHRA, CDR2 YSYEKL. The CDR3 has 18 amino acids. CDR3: CASSQEAHQAATNEKLFF. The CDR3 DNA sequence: TGCGCCAGCAGCCAAGAGGCCCATCAAGCCGCAACTAATGAAAAACTGTTTTTT.

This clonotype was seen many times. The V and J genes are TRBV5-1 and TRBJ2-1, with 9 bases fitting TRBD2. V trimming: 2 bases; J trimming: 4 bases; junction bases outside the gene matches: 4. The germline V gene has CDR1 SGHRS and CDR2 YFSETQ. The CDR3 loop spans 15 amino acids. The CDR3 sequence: CASSFSGGSYNEQFF. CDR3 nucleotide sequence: TGCGCCAGCAGCTTTAGCGGGGGTTCGTACAATGAGCAGTTCTTC.

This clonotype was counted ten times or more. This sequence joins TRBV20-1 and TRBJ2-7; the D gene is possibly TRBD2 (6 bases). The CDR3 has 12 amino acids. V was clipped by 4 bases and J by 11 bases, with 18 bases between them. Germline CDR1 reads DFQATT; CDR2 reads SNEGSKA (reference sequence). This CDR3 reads CSATEGLARKYF. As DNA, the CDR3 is TGCAGTGCTACAGAGGGTCTAGCGAGAAAGTACTTC.

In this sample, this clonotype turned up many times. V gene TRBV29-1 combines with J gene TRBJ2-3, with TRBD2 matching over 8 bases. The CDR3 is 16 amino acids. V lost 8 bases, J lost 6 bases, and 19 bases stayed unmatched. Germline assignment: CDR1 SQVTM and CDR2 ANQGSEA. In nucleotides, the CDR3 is TGCAGCTCTCCCCGGGGGGGGCCCTTGGGGGCGGATACGCAGTATTTT. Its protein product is CSSPRGGPLGADTQYF.

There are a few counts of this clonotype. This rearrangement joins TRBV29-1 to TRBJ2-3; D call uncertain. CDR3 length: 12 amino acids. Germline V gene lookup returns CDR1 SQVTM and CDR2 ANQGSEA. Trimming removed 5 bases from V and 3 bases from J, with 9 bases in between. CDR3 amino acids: CSVTGGTDTQYF. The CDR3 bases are TGCAGCGTTACGGGTGGGACAGATACGCAGTATTTT.

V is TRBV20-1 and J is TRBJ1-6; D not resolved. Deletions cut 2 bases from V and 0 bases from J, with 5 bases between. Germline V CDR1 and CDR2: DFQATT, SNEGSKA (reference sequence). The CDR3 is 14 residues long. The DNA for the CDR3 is TGCAGTGCTAGATGGTCCTCCTATAATTCACCCCTCCACTTT. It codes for CSARWSSYNSPLHF.

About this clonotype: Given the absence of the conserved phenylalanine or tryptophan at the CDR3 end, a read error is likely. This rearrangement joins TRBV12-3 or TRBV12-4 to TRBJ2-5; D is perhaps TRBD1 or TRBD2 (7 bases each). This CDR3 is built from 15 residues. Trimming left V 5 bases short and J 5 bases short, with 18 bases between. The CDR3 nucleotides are TGTGCCAGCAGTCTAAGCAGGGGGGGGCTGGAGACCCAGTACCTC. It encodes CASSLSRGGLETQYL.

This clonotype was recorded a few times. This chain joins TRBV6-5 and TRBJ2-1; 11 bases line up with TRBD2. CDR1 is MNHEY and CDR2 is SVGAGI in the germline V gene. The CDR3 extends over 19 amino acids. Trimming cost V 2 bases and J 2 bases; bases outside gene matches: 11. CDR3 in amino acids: CASSYAQNLAGGPYNEQFF. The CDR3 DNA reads TGTGCCAGCAGTTACGCCCAAAATCTAGCGGGGGGTCCCTACAATGAGCAGTTCTTC.

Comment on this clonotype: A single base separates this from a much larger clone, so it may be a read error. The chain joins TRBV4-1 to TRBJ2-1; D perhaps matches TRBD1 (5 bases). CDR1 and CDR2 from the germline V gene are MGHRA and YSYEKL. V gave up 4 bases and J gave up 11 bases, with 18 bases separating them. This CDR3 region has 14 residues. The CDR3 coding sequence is TGCGCCAGCAGCCCATACGAAGACAGCCGAAAGCAGTTCTTC. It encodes CASSPYEDSRKQFF.

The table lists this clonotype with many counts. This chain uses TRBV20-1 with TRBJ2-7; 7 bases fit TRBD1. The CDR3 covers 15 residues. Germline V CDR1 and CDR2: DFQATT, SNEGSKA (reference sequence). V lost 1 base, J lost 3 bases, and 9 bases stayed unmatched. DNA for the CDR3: TGCAGTGCTAGAGCGCGCCGAGGGGGCCTCTACGAGCAGTACTTC. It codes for CSARARRGGLYEQYF.

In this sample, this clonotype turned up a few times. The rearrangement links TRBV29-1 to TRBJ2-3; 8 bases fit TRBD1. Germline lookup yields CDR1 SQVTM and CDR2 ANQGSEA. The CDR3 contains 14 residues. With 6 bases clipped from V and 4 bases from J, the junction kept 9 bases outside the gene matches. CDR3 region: CSVMGARGPDTQYF. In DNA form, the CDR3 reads TGCAGCGTGATGGGGGCCAGGGGGCCAGATACGCAGTATTTT.

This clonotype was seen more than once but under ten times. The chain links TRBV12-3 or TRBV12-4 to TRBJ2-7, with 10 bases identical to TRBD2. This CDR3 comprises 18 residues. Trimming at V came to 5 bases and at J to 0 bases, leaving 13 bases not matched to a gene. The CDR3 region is CASSNGLADYLSSYEQYF. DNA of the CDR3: TGTGCCAGCAGTAATGGACTAGCGGATTACCTCAGCTCCTACGAGCAGTACTTC.

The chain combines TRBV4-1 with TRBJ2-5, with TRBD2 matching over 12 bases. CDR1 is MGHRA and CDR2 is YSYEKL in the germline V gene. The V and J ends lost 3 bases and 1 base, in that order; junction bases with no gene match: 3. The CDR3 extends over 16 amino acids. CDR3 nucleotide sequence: TGCGCCAGCAGCCACGGACTAGCGGGAATCCAAGAGACCCAGTACTTC. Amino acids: CASSHGLAGIQETQYF.

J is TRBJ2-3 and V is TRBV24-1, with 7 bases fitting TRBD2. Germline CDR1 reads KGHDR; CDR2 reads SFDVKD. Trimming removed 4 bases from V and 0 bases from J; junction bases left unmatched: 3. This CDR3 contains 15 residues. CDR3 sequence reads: CATSDPGGSTDTQYF. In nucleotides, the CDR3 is TGTGCCACCAGTGACCCCGGGGGGAGCACAGATACGCAGTATTTT.

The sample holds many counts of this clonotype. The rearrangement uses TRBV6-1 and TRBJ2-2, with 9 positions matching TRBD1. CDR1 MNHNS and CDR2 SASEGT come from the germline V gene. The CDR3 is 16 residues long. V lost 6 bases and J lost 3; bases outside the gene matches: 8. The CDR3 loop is CASRTDRGGYTGELFF. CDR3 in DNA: TGTGCCAGCAGAACCGACAGGGGGGGGTACACCGGGGAGCTGTTTTTT.